Below, 18 T cell receptor beta chains from the same sample are listed, as sequenced in a study of blood T cell repertoires in COVID-19. Some clones are missing from TCRdb's copy, which holds only in-frame ones; the method was immunoSEQ multiplex PCR. Among about 15,000 clones listed, around 80% were seen once. Input material: peripheral blood. The receptors were gathered from a man aged 60 to 75 with active or convalescent COVID-19.

A remark on this clone: The junction differs from germline at one of its ends, possibly a read error. J is TRBJ1-1 and V is TRBV28; 7 nucleotides agree with TRBD1. Germline V gene lookup returns CDR1 MDHEN and CDR2 SYDVKM. The CDR3 runs 13 residues. The CDR3 region is CASRNTGQPEAFF. The CDR3 DNA reads as TGTGCCAGCAGGAATACGGGACAGCCTGAGGCTTTCTTT.

The chain joins TRBV6-1 to TRBJ2-4, with D possibly being TRBD1 (6 bases). Germline V lookup: CDR1 MNHNS, CDR2 SASEGT. This CDR3 region has 16 residues. Trimming left V 4 bases short and J 2 bases short, with 15 bases between. The DNA for the CDR3 is TGTGCCAGCAGTGGCCCGATTACAGGGCCCAAAAACATTCAGTACTTC. Translation: CASSGPITGPKNIQYF.

The chain couples TRBV24-1 to TRBJ1-1; D is uncertain. Trimming removed 3 bases at V and 10 bases at J, with 14 bases between. Per germline, CDR1 KGHDR and CDR2 SFDVKD. The CDR3 is 13 amino acids. In DNA, the CDR3 is TGTGCCACCAGTGATAATCTTAGAGGTAGAGCTTTCTTT. Translating it yields CATSDNLRGRAFF.

The chain uses TRBV2 and TRBJ1-2; weak D call: TRBD1 (5 bases). This CDR3 has 13 amino acids. Trimming took off 8 bases at V and 8 bases at J, with 18 bases between the two ends. Germline V gene data show CDR1 as SNHLY and CDR2 as FYNNEI. The CDR3 loop is CASGLIQGGGYTF. DNA of the CDR3: TGTGCCAGCGGACTGATCCAGGGAGGCGGCTACACCTTC.

The chain employs TRBV10-3 and TRBJ1-2, with D tentatively TRBD1 (6 bases). The CDR3 totals 14 residues. Germline V gene sequence: CDR1 ENHRY, CDR2 SYGVKD. Deletions cut 8 bases from V and 8 bases from J, with 21 bases between. This chain's CDR3 is CAIALNREMSGYTF. CDR3 DNA sequence: TGTGCCATCGCTCTTAACAGGGAAATGAGCGGCTACACCTTC.

This chain links TRBV28 with TRBJ1-3; no definite D call. The germline CDR1 and CDR2 sequences are MDHEN and SYDVKM. Trimming removed 2 bases from V and 0 bases from J, with 8 bases in between. The CDR3 spans 15 residues. The CDR3 DNA reads as TGTGCCAGCAGTTTACTAGGAATCTCTGGAAACACCATATATTTT. It translates to CASSLLGISGNTIYF.

This clone occurred a few times. The chain is built from TRBV2 and TRBJ1-1; a possible D gene is TRBD1 (6 bases). Germline V CDR1 and CDR2: SNHLY, FYNNEI. V was cut by 5 bases and J by 4 bases, with 17 bases left in between. The CDR3 is 15 amino acids. The CDR3 loop is CASSSRGSRVTEAFF. The CDR3 DNA sequence: TGTGCCAGCAGTTCCAGGGGCTCTCGGGTCACTGAAGCTTTCTTT.

V is TRBV11-2 and J is TRBJ2-1, with 11 bases matching TRBD1. With 5 bases clipped from V and 9 bases from J, the junction kept 9 bases outside the gene matches. CDR3 length: 15 amino acids. CDR1 is SGHAT and CDR2 is FQNNGV in the germline V gene. Written as DNA, the CDR3 is TGTGCCAGCAGCGCATCCGGGACAGGGGGGAGTGAGCAGTTCTTC. Its translation is CASSASGTGGSEQFF.

V usage is TRBV7-9 and J usage is TRBJ2-1; TRBD1 is a possible D gene (5 bases). The germline CDR1 and CDR2 sequences are SEHNR and FQNEAQ (reference sequence). Between the trimmed V and J ends, which lost 6 bases and 5 bases, there was a span of 14 bases. There are 14 residues in the CDR3. The chain's CDR3 is CASRPVGLNNEQFF. The CDR3 DNA reads TGTGCCAGCAGACCCGTGGGGCTAAACAATGAGCAGTTCTTC. The full variable domain, completed using reference TRBV7-9 and TRBJ2-1, is DTGVSQNPRHKITKRGQNVTFRCDPISEHNRLYWYRQTLGQGPEFLTYFQNEAQLEKSRLLSDRFSAERPKGSFSTLEIQRTEQGDSAMYLCASRPVGLNNEQFFGPGTRLTVL.

The chain has TRBV24-1 and TRBJ1-2; 8 bases fit TRBD1. Germline values: CDR1 KGHDR, CDR2 SFDVKD. The length of the CDR3 is 12 residues. The V segment lost 9 bases and the J segment 7 bases; nucleotides outside the gene matches: 6. CDR3 nucleotide sequence: TGTGCCACCGAGGACAGGGTGGGTGGCTACACCTTC. As protein: CATEDRVGGYTF.

V and J are TRBV5-1 and TRBJ2-7; the match to TRBD1 covers 7 bases. The CDR3 is 15 amino acids. Germline assignment: CDR1 SGHRS and CDR2 YFSETQ. The V and J ends lost 2 bases and 2 bases, in that order; junction bases with no gene match: 7. CDR3 in amino acids: CASSFSGQQAYEQYF. Written as DNA, the CDR3 is TGCGCCAGCAGCTTTTCGGGACAGCAAGCCTACGAGCAGTACTTC.

The chain couples TRBV12-5 to TRBJ2-1; 9 bases match TRBD2. The germline V gene has CDR1 LGHNT and CDR2 FRNRAP. The CDR3 consists of 17 residues. Trimming at V came to 1 base and at J to 10 bases, leaving 14 bases not matched to a gene. The CDR3 bases are TGTGCTAGTGGTTTGGATCCCCTCGGCGGGAGGGTACACGAGCAGTTCTTC. It specifies CASGLDPLGGRVHEQFF.

Only a few counts were recorded for this clone. The chain carries TRBV4-1 and TRBJ2-3, with 8 bases matching TRBD1. CDR1 and CDR2 (germline): MGHRA, YSYEKL. This CDR3 contains 17 residues. With 0 bases clipped from V and 1 base from J, the junction kept 6 bases outside the gene matches. In DNA, the CDR3 is TGCGCCAGCAGCCAAGACTCCAGGGGGCATCGCACAGATACGCAGTATTTT. This gives the protein CASSQDSRGHRTDTQYF.

This sequence joins TRBV6-1 and TRBJ2-1, with 8 bases matching TRBD2. The germline V gene encodes CDR1 MNHNS and CDR2 SASEGT. Germline trimming cut 3 bases from V and 2 bases from J; bases unmatched to any gene: 9. The CDR3 totals 17 residues. CDR3 nucleotides: TGTGCCAGCAGTGATTCTAATACCGGGGGGGCCTACAATGAGCAGTTCTTC. It codes for CASSDSNTGGAYNEQFF.

The chain recombines TRBV18 with TRBJ2-6; 8 positions agree with TRBD1. The germline V gene encodes CDR1 KGHSH and CDR2 LQKENI. Trimming at V came to 0 bases and at J to 1 base, leaving 5 bases not matched to a gene. CDR3 size: 18 residues. CDR3 nucleotides: TGTGCCAGCTCACCACCAGGACAGGGAGGATCTGGGGCCAACGTCCTGACTTTC. Its translation is CASSPPGQGGSGANVLTF.

Only a few counts were recorded for this clone. The chain couples TRBV11-2 to TRBJ2-5, with 8 positions matching TRBD2. Germline assignment: CDR1 SGHAT and CDR2 FQNNGV. This CDR3 comprises 16 residues. Unmatched junction bases numbered 7, after V lost 0 bases and J lost 4 bases. The CDR3 protein is CASSLDPGTSRETQYF. CDR3 sequence (DNA): TGTGCCAGCAGCTTAGATCCCGGGACTAGTCGAGAGACCCAGTACTTC.

The rearrangement links TRBV28 to TRBJ2-3, with 9 bases identical to TRBD2. The length of the CDR3 is 16 residues. Per the germline V gene, CDR1 is MDHEN and CDR2 is SYDVKM. V was clipped by 5 bases and J by 2 bases; unmatched bases: 8. The CDR3 sequence: CASSGGRAGITDTQYF. In DNA, the CDR3 is TGTGCCAGCAGTGGCGGGAGGGCCGGCATCACAGATACGCAGTATTTT.

This clone has more than one count but fewer than ten. The chain employs TRBV9 and TRBJ2-5; D is undetermined. With 1 base removed from V and 5 bases from J, the gap between germline ends came to 15 bases. Germline CDR1 is SGDLS and CDR2 is YYNGEE. The length of the CDR3 is 15 residues. The DNA for the CDR3 is TGTGCCAGCAGCGTATCGACGCAGGAACGCGAGACCCAGTACTTC. Its protein product is CASSVSTQERETQYF.